These T cell receptor beta chains were read from a single sample in a study of OX40 agonist ivuxolimab in advanced cancers. Clones were read by immunoSEQ multiplex PCR, and TCRdb kept only the in-frame ones, dropping some. Counted here are 65,000 to 80,000 clones, more than 90% occurring once; the ten biggest clones make up around 0.7%. Sequenced here: CD4+ or CD8+ T cells sorted from blood, sampled in a trial of the OX40 agonist ivuxolimab. The receptors originated from an adult with an advanced solid tumor such as melanoma, head and neck, liver or kidney cancer. CDR3s include the opening cysteine and the closing phenylalanine or tryptophan. D genes are given only for firm matches. The size of a clone is reported for some rows only, either as once, few or many, or as a class for expanded clones.

CDR3nt,CDR3aa,len,v_gene,abundance,d_gene,j_gene
TGTGCCAGCAGCCTAGGGCAGGGTGGAGGCTACACCTTC,CASSLGQGGGYTF,13,TRBV13,-,-,TRBJ1-2
TGTGCCAGCAGACGTAACAATGAGCAGTTCTTC,CASRRNNEQFF,11,TRBV28,once,-,TRBJ2-1
TGTGCCAGCTCACCGACTAGCGGGAGGGCTGAGCAGTTCTTC,CASSPTSGRAEQFF,14,TRBV18,-,TRBD2,TRBJ2-1
TGTGCCAGCAGCTTAGGACAGGGATCCCCCAAAGAGACCCAGTACTTC,CASSLGQGSPKETQYF,16,TRBV7-9,-,TRBD1,TRBJ2-5
TGTGCCAGCACCCTTAGGGGAGGGAATAGCAATCAGCCCCAGCATTTT,CASTLRGGNSNQPQHF,16,TRBV28,-,-,TRBJ1-5
TGTGCCAGCAGCGCAGGGAGGACTAGCGGGAGGGCGTACGAGCAGTACTTC,CASSAGRTSGRAYEQYF,17,TRBV7-8,-,TRBD2,TRBJ2-7
TGTGCCAGCAGCTCCGGGACTAGCTCTTACAATGAGCAGTTCTTC,CASSSGTSSYNEQFF,15,TRBV5-8,-,TRBD2,TRBJ2-1
TGTGCCAGCAGTTCTGGAGGGAGCACAGATACGCAGTATTTT,CASSSGGSTDTQYF,14,TRBV28,-,-,TRBJ2-3
TGTGCCAGCAGCCTTCCGCAGGGCTCTGGGGCCAACGTCCTGACTTTC,CASSLPQGSGANVLTF,16,TRBV7-9,-,-,TRBJ2-6
TGTGCCAGCAGCTTAATTCGAGGGAACGAGCAGTACTTC,CASSLIRGNEQYF,13,TRBV7-2,-,-,TRBJ2-7
TGTGCCAGCTCAACGACTAGCGGGAGAACAGATACGCAGTATTTT,CASSTTSGRTDTQYF,15,TRBV18,-,TRBD2,TRBJ2-3
TGTGCCAGTAGTTCGAGAGGAGGGGAGACCCAGTACTTC,CASSSRGGETQYF,13,TRBV19,-,-,TRBJ2-5
TGTGCCAGCAGCTTAGCCCCGGGACAGGGCAAGGCTGAAGCTTTCTTT,CASSLAPGQGKAEAFF,16,TRBV7-9,-,TRBD1,TRBJ1-1
TGTGCCAGCAGTTATCGTAAGGAGGGCCGCTATGGCTACACCTTC,CASSYRKEGRYGYTF,15,TRBV6-5,-,-,TRBJ1-2
TGCGCCAGCAGCTCCAGCTCCTACGAGCAGTACTTC,CASSSSSYEQYF,12,TRBV5-1,-,-,TRBJ2-7
TGTGCCAGCTCACCACCGGACGGCTTTAGAGCTTTCTTT,CASSPPDGFRAFF,13,TRBV18,-,-,TRBJ1-1
TGTGCCAGCAGCCCGACAGGGGGCGCATACAATGAGCAGTTCTTC,CASSPTGGAYNEQFF,15,TRBV11-2,-,TRBD1,TRBJ2-1
TGTGCTAGTGGTTTTATAACACTTAATAGCGGATATAGCAATCAGCCCCAGCATTTT,CASGFITLNSGYSNQPQHF,19,TRBV12-5,-,-,TRBJ1-5
TGTGCCAGCAGCGTAGATTGGGGAGATACGCAGTATTTT,CASSVDWGDTQYF,13,TRBV9,-,-,TRBJ2-3
TGTGCCAGCAGCCTAAGACAGGGACCCTCTGGAAACACCATATATTTT,CASSLRQGPSGNTIYF,16,TRBV7-2,-,TRBD1,TRBJ1-3
TGTGCCAGCAGCCGCTGGCAGGGGGATAATGAGCAGTTCTTC,CASSRWQGDNEQFF,14,TRBV16,-,TRBD1,TRBJ2-1
TGTGCCAGTAGTCCGACTGAGAGAGCGGATACGCAGTATTTT,CASSPTERADTQYF,14,TRBV19,-,-,TRBJ2-3
TGCGCCAGCAGCCAAGTGGGGGGTAAACTGTTTTTT,CASSQVGGKLFF,12,TRBV4-3,-,-,TRBJ1-4
TGTGCCAGCAGTTACAGGTGGACGTCTCCGGGCGGCTACACCTTC,CASSYRWTSPGGYTF,15,TRBV6-5,-,-,TRBJ1-2
TGTGCCAGCAGCCCAAATATCGACAGGAGACAAACTGAAGCTTTCTTT,CASSPNIDRRQTEAFF,16,TRBV4-2,-,-,TRBJ1-1
TGTGCCAGCTCACGCACATTCGCGGGAGGGTCCTACGAGCAGTACTTC,CASSRTFAGGSYEQYF,16,TRBV18,-,TRBD2,TRBJ2-7
TGTGCCAGCAGCGTAGGAGGGACAGTCAACACCTTC,CASSVGGTVNTF,12,TRBV11-3,-,TRBD1,TRBJ1-2
TGTGCCAGTAGTCTCTGGACAGACCAGAATCAGCCCCAGCATTTT,CASSLWTDQNQPQHF,15,TRBV19,-,-,TRBJ1-5
TGTGCCAGCAGCTTAGGGACAACACTCGCAACTAATGAAAAACTGTTTTTT,CASSLGTTLATNEKLFF,17,TRBV5-6,-,-,TRBJ1-4
TGTGCCAGCAGCTTGACGGGGACTGGAAACACCATATATTTT,CASSLTGTGNTIYF,14,TRBV5-6,-,-,TRBJ1-3
TGTGCCACGAAGGACAGGGCTAATGAAAAACTGTTTTTT,CATKDRANEKLFF,13,TRBV19,-,TRBD1,TRBJ1-4
TGTGCCAGCAGCTCCCATCGTCCAGGGGGTTTGGAGACCCAGTACTTC,CASSSHRPGGLETQYF,16,TRBV7-2,-,TRBD1,TRBJ2-5
TGTGCCAGCAGCAAAGTGTCCTACGAGCAGTACTTC,CASSKVSYEQYF,12,TRBV6-1,-,-,TRBJ2-7
TGTGCCAGCAGCTTAGGTGGGCCAGGCTATGGCTACACCTTC,CASSLGGPGYGYTF,14,TRBV7-9,-,-,TRBJ1-2
TGTGCCAGCAGTTTGGCTAGCGGGAGCTCCTACAATGAGCAGTTCTTC,CASSLASGSSYNEQFF,16,TRBV28,-,TRBD2,TRBJ2-1
TGTGCCAGCAGCCAGGGTCGGGAGGTGGCAGATACGCAGTATTTT,CASSQGREVADTQYF,15,TRBV4-2,-,TRBD2,TRBJ2-3
TGTGCCAGCAGTAATACAGAGACCCAGTACTTC,CASSNTETQYF,11,TRBV6-5,-,-,TRBJ2-5
TGTGCCAGCAGCTTAGCATCGGTAGCGGGAGGATCCTACTCCTACGAGCAGTACTTC,CASSLASVAGGSYSYEQYF,19,TRBV7-8,-,TRBD2,TRBJ2-7
TGTGCCAGCAGCTTAAGGGGTGGGGCTAGTCGCACCGGGGAGCTGTTTTTT,CASSLRGGASRTGELFF,17,TRBV7-3,-,-,TRBJ2-2
TGTGCCAGCGGTAATCAAGCGGGATCGTACAATGAGCAGTTCTTC,CASGNQAGSYNEQFF,15,TRBV6-1,-,TRBD2,TRBJ2-1
TGTGCCAGTAGTCTAGCGGGGGTCCCCTACGAGCAGTACTTC,CASSLAGVPYEQYF,14,TRBV19,-,TRBD2,TRBJ2-7
TGCGCCAGCAGAAATCGACTAGCGGGCTACGAGCAGTACTTC,CASRNRLAGYEQYF,14,TRBV5-1,-,TRBD2,TRBJ2-7
TGTGCCAGCAGCCAGTTCAGGAACAGCCGATACAATGAGCAGTTCTTC,CASSQFRNSRYNEQFF,16,TRBV14,-,-,TRBJ2-1